Listed here are 17 T cell receptor beta chains from one sample, sequenced in a study of T cell responses to AZD1222 COVID-19 vaccine. Clones were read by immunoSEQ multiplex PCR, and TCRdb kept only the in-frame ones, dropping some. Of fewer than 150,000 clones in the sample, about 88% were seen once. Sequenced material: peripheral blood, taken on day 0 of AZD1222 vaccination. These receptors were collected from an adult in good health.

The rearrangement links TRBV11-3 to TRBJ2-3; D is ambiguous. CDR3 length: 11 amino acids. Germline V gives CDR1 SGHNT, CDR2 YENEEA. Trimming left V 5 bases short and J 7 bases short, with 7 bases between. CDR3 bases: TGTGCCAGCAGCCGCGTGTATACGCAGTATTTT. This gives the protein CASSRVYTQYF.

V gene TRBV5-4 combines with J gene TRBJ2-3, with 10 bases aligning to TRBD2. The germline CDR1 and CDR2 sequences are SGHNT and YYREEE (reference sequence). Unmatched junction bases numbered 11, after V lost 7 bases and J lost 0 bases. The CDR3 is 17 amino acids. CDR3 DNA sequence: TGTGCCAGCGGCTATCCCGGACTAGCGGTTAGCACAGATACGCAGTATTTT. Protein product: CASGYPGLAVSTDTQYF.

The rearrangement links TRBV6-5 to TRBJ1-1; no reliable D call. The CDR3 contains 15 residues. V lost 0 bases and J 4 bases, leaving 12 bases between the germline ends. The germline CDR1 and CDR2 sequences are MNHEY and SVGAGI. The CDR3, as DNA: TGTGCCAGCAGTTACTCTGGCCCCCTGGGCACTGAAGCTTTCTTT. It encodes CASSYSGPLGTEAFF.

The chain has TRBV11-1 and TRBJ2-1; perhaps TRBD2 as D (5 bases). The CDR3 contains 14 residues. V lost 0 bases and J 5 bases, leaving 8 bases between the germline ends. In germline, CDR1 is SGHAT, CDR2 FQDESV (reference sequence). The CDR3 region has the DNA TGTGCCAGCAGCTTAGCTAGCGTCGACAATGAGCAGTTCTTC. Protein sequence: CASSLASVDNEQFF. Filled out from reference TRBV11-1 and TRBJ2-1, the complete variable domain reads EAEVAQSPRYKITEKSQAVAFWCDPISGHATLYWYRQILGQGPELLVQFQDESVVDDSQLPKDRFSAERLKGVDSTLKIQPAELGDSAMYLCASSLASVDNEQFFGPGTRLTVL.

The chain employs TRBV4-2 and TRBJ1-1; D is unclear. The CDR3 sequence is 14 residues long. The germline CDR1 and CDR2 sequences are LGHNA and YNFKEQ. V lost 0 bases and J 1 base, leaving 6 bases between the germline ends. The CDR3 protein is CASSQEAGNTEAFF. Written as DNA, the CDR3 is TGTGCCAGCAGCCAAGAAGCGGGGAACACTGAAGCTTTCTTT.

The rearrangement links TRBV11-3 to TRBJ2-1, with 9 bases that match TRBD2. CDR1 and CDR2 from the germline V gene are SGHNT and YENEEA. The CDR3 runs 15 residues. Trimming at V came to 5 bases and at J to 5 bases, leaving 7 bases not matched to a gene. The CDR3 loop is CASSQLAGINNEQFF. CDR3 DNA sequence: TGTGCCAGCAGCCAGCTAGCGGGGATAAACAATGAGCAGTTCTTC.

This clone was counted once. This chain links TRBV5-1 with TRBJ1-2; 8 bases agree with TRBD1. J lost 5 bases, V lost 0 bases, and 3 bases had no gene match. This CDR3 has 14 residues. Germline loops: CDR1 SGHRS, CDR2 YFSETQ. In DNA form, the CDR3 reads TGCGCCAGCAGCTTGGGAACAGGGGGTTATGGCTACACCTTC. This translates into CASSLGTGGYGYTF.

The chain couples TRBV2 to TRBJ1-1; D possibly corresponds to TRBD1 (5 bases). V was shortened by 4 bases and J by 4 bases, with 10 bases between the two germline ends. The CDR3 has 13 residues. Germline V CDR1 and CDR2: SNHLY, FYNNEI. CDR3 nucleotides: TGTGCCAGCAGTGGAGGGGTTGGCACTGAAGCTTTCTTT. This encodes CASSGGVGTEAFF.

This clone is classed as medium-sized. The chain is built from TRBV19 and TRBJ1-1; D not certain. Trimming removed 6 bases at V and 11 bases at J, with 19 bases between. Germline V gene lookup returns CDR1 LNHDA and CDR2 SQIVND (reference sequence). The CDR3 loop spans 13 amino acids. The CDR3 region is CASSDSSPRRAFF. The CDR3 nucleotides are TGTGCCAGTAGCGACTCCTCACCGCGCCGGGCTTTCTTT.

The chain employs TRBV15 and TRBJ2-7, with 7 bases lining up with TRBD2. Germline CDR1 and CDR2: LNHNV and YYDKDF (reference sequence). V lost 1 base, J lost 6 bases, and 3 bases stayed unmatched. This CDR3 region has 13 residues. CDR3 DNA sequence: TGTGCCACCAGCAGAGGGGCGGGAGTCGAGCAGTACTTC. It is translated as CATSRGAGVEQYF.

The chain employs TRBV24-1 and TRBJ2-7; D is possibly TRBD2 (6 bases). The CDR3 spans 17 residues. Germline V gene sequence: CDR1 KGHDR, CDR2 SFDVKD. Trimming pared 8 bases from V and 4 bases from J, leaving 26 bases between. The CDR3 DNA reads as TGTGCCACCATTGAAGGCAGAGCTACCAGCGGGCGTTACGAGCAGTACTTC. Its translation is CATIEGRATSGRYEQYF.

In the case of this clone: Other nucleotide sequences from this sample produce the same CDR3. The chain combines TRBV24-1 with TRBJ2-2; D uncertain. The CDR3 is 14 residues long. With 6 bases removed from V and 2 bases from J, the gap between germline ends came to 9 bases. Per the germline V gene, CDR1 is KGHDR and CDR2 is SFDVKD. CDR3 residues: CATSRTSNTGELFF. CDR3 DNA: TGTGCCACCAGTCGGACGAGCAACACCGGGGAGCTGTTTTTT.

The CDR3 DNA follows: TGTGCCAGCAGCGCGAGGACGGGTTATAACTATGGCTACACCTTC. Protein product: CASSARTGYNYGYTF. The chain joins TRBV9 to TRBJ1-2; D not resolved. V lost 3 bases and J lost 1, with 13 bases in between. Germline CDR1 SGDLS, CDR2 YYNGEE. This CDR3 spans 15 amino acids.

The V gene is TRBV19, the J gene TRBJ1-2, with TRBD1 as a possible D gene (6 bases). The length of the CDR3 is 14 residues. Germline V gene data show CDR1 as LNHDA and CDR2 as SQIVND (reference sequence). Deletions cut 2 bases from V and 4 bases from J, with 11 bases between. The CDR3, as DNA: TGTGCCAGTAGTATACCAGGGGATCTCTATGGCTACACCTTC. Residues: CASSIPGDLYGYTF.

This clone was detected only once. The rearrangement joins TRBV6-4 to TRBJ2-7; 14 nucleotides line up with TRBD2. Germline CDR1 MRHNA, CDR2 SNTAGT. The CDR3 is 17 residues long. V gave up 4 bases and J gave up 6 bases; unmatched junction bases: 11. Written as DNA, the CDR3 is TGTGCCAGCAGTGGCGGATCAGGGACTAGCGGGGGCCGCGAGCAGTACTTC. This codes for CASSGGSGTSGGREQYF.

The V gene is TRBV19, the J gene TRBJ2-2, with 7 bases identical to TRBD2. With 4 bases clipped from V and 4 bases from J, the junction kept 9 bases outside the gene matches. CDR3 length: 16 residues. Germline CDR1 is LNHDA and CDR2 is SQIVND (reference sequence). CDR3 in amino acids: CASSKRLADTTGELFF. For the CDR3, the DNA is TGTGCCAGTAGTAAACGCCTAGCGGATACCACCGGGGAGCTGTTTTTT.

The genes are TRBV29-1 and TRBJ1-2, with D possibly being TRBD1 (6 bases). This CDR3 region has 12 residues. V lost 2 bases, J lost 4 bases, and 8 bases lay in between. Germline V CDR1 and CDR2: SQVTM, ANQGSEA. Written as DNA, the CDR3 is TGCAGCGTTGAACAAGGGGGCTATGGCTACACCTTC. As protein: CSVEQGGYGYTF.